The TCR beta chain under discussion was sequenced for a study of cytomegalovirus exposure and HLA in healthy donors. Overall study: According to later analysis, the same platform produced the 110 or so validation and 600 to 800 first-cohort repertoires.

The method was immunoSEQ multiplex PCR; TCRdb's version includes in-frame clones alone and lacks a portion of them. The sample shows 90,000 to 150,000 clones, 88% of them seen only once. Concerning this clone: Its antigen remains unknown.

Study results and caveats: A few CMV-associated chains were confirmed in vitro to be specific for CMV antigens. The study put 160 or so TCR beta chains on its list as cytomegalovirus-associated. The classifier reportedly diagnosed cytomegalovirus status with high specificity and sensitivity.

Germline CDR1 and CDR2: MDHEN and SYDVKM. The CDR3 length is 15 residues. The V gene lost 7 bases and the J gene lost 0 bases, with 16 bases spanning the gap. The chain has TRBV28 and TRBJ2-7; possible D gene TRBD2, 6 bases. The TCR sequence derives from a man younger than 35 in good health and CMV-seronegative. The sample comprised PBMCs. As DNA, the CDR3 is TGTGCCAGCATTAAGACTAGTCTCTCCTCCTACGAGCAGTACTTC. This translates into CASIKTSLSSYEQYF.